These 29 T cell receptor beta chains were all obtained from the same sample, sequenced in a study of T cell clusters in autoimmune cytopenias. TRB was amplified from approximately 250 ng of peripheral blood genomic DNA per sample. Multiplex touch-down PCR amplified TRB using TRB-A and TRB-B pools in one tube. Reanalyzing the multiplex PCR reads, TCRdb keeps one entry per CDR3 protein, without DNA. The table for this sample gives about 3,100 distinct CDR3 sequences. Sequenced material: peripheral blood. Every receptor here comes from a human donor with an autoimmune cytopenia or autoimmune hepatitis (not recorded which).

This clonotype ranks as medium-sized in terms of frequency. The chain's CDR3 is CASSQGEIDTQYF. The chain links TRBV5-4 to TRBJ2-3; TCRdb proposes TRBD1, but this gene call is untestable without DNA. This CDR3 region has 13 residues. Germline CDR1 and CDR2: SGHNT and YYREEE (reference sequence).

By frequency, this clonotype is medium-sized (0.01 to 0.1%). The J gene is TRBJ2-7, the V gene TRBV10-3; the TRBD1 assignment by TCRdb is unverifiable without DNA. This CDR3 is built from 14 residues. Germline values: CDR1 ENHRY, CDR2 SYGVKD. CDR3 in amino acids: CAISESNGMYEQYF.

Considering frequency, this clonotype is medium-sized. CDR3 in amino acids: CASRSTDVSVGSGANVLTF. The rearrangement links TRBV19 to TRBJ2-6; checking the TCRdb D call of TRBD1 is not possible without DNA. There are 19 residues in the CDR3. Germline CDR1 LNHDA, CDR2 SQIVND (reference sequence).

The rearrangement joins TRBV7-9 to TRBJ1-3. The CDR3 totals 15 residues. Germline CDR1 and CDR2: SEHNR and FQNEAQ (reference sequence). The CDR3 sequence is CASSPEIWEGNTIYF.

This clonotype is deemed medium-sized by its frequency. The chain uses TRBV5-4 and TRBJ2-3; with no DNA, the TCRdb D assignment of TRBD1 cannot be verified. CDR1 SGHNT and CDR2 YYREEE come from the germline V gene (reference sequence). The CDR3 contains 15 residues. The CDR3 protein is CASSLEGAGTDTQYF.

V usage is TRBV2 and J usage is TRBJ2-3; TCRdb proposes TRBD2, but this gene call is untestable without DNA. The CDR3 runs 18 residues. Germline V CDR1 and CDR2: SNHLY, FYNNEI. CDR3 protein: CASSSRYAGLAITDTQYF.

This clonotype is classed as medium-sized by frequency. The genes are TRBV6-1 and TRBJ2-5; TCRdb's D call, TRBD1, is unchecked because there is no DNA. Germline V gene sequence: CDR1 MNHNS, CDR2 SASEGT. This CDR3 has 13 residues. This chain's CDR3 is CASNRDGQETQYF.

Measured by frequency, this clonotype is medium-sized. The rearrangement links TRBV10-3 to TRBJ1-1; the D call of TRBD1 rests on TCRdb alone, since no DNA is present to check it. Germline V gene lookup returns CDR1 ENHRY and CDR2 SYGVKD. The CDR3 contains 13 residues. The CDR3 sequence is CAISIQGNTEAFF.

According to its frequency, this clonotype is medium-sized. The J gene is TRBJ1-1, the V gene TRBV12-3 or TRBV12-4. This CDR3 is 14 amino acids long. The CDR3: CASSPQTMNTEAFF.

J is TRBJ1-1 and V is TRBV30. This CDR3 is 13 amino acids long. Germline values: CDR1 GTSNPN, CDR2 SVGIG (reference sequence). CDR3 sequence reads: CAWTRRGRREAFF.

V is TRBV13 and J is TRBJ2-7; there is no DNA to check the TCRdb D call of TRBD1. Per germline, CDR1 PRHDT and CDR2 FYEKMQ (reference sequence). CDR3 size: 14 residues. CDR3 sequence reads: CASGIQGSLYEQYF.

This clonotype ranks as medium-sized in terms of frequency. The chain combines TRBV19 with TRBJ2-7; the D call from TCRdb, TRBD1, cannot be confirmed without DNA. The CDR3 has 13 amino acids. Looked up from germline, CDR1 is LNHDA and CDR2 is SQIVND (reference sequence). This chain's CDR3 is CASSGQGGYEQYF.

V gene TRBV4-2 combines with J gene TRBJ1-2. The CDR3 is made up of 15 amino acids. The germline gives CDR1 LGHNA, CDR2 YNFKEQ. This chain's CDR3 is CASSRVEEGLYGYTF.

According to its frequency, this clonotype is medium-sized. The chain combines TRBV7-9 with TRBJ1-2; TCRdb's D call of TRBD1 is untestable without DNA. Germline CDR1 reads SEHNR; CDR2 reads FQNEAQ (reference sequence). The CDR3 consists of 15 residues. The CDR3 region is CASSPGTGGVYGYTF.

The chain employs TRBV11-2 and TRBJ1-3; TCRdb gives TRBD1 as the D gene, but with no DNA this cannot be confirmed. The CDR3 sequence is 12 residues long. Germline-derived CDR1 and CDR2 are SGHAT and FQNNGV. CDR3 in amino acids: CASSLSRDTIYF.

Frequency places this clonotype as medium-sized. The rearrangement joins TRBV6-6 to TRBJ2-5; TCRdb proposes TRBD1, but this gene call is untestable without DNA. The CDR3 covers 15 residues. From germline, CDR1 is MNHNY and CDR2 SVGAGI (reference sequence). The CDR3 loop is CASSPGDRGQETQYF.

The chain recombines TRBV14 with TRBJ2-3; lacking DNA, the TRBD2 call made by TCRdb goes unchecked. This CDR3 is built from 16 residues. CDR1 is SGHDN and CDR2 is FVKESK in the germline V gene. The CDR3: CASSPIAGVRADTQYF.

The V gene is TRBV6-1, the J gene TRBJ2-1; the TCRdb call, TRBD2, lacks DNA for checking. The CDR3 runs to 16 residues. From germline, CDR1 is MNHNS and CDR2 SASEGT. The CDR3 protein is CASTKGLVGGHNEQFF.

This clonotype registers medium-sized by frequency. This chain connects TRBV7-9 to TRBJ1-2. The length of the CDR3 is 12 residues. CDR1 is SEHNR and CDR2 is FQNEAQ in the germline V gene (reference sequence). The CDR3 loop is CASSLGIADYTF.

In terms of frequency, this clonotype is medium-sized. The rearrangement links TRBV30 to TRBJ1-2. Germline V gene lookup returns CDR1 GTSNPN and CDR2 SVGIG (reference sequence). This CDR3 comprises 16 residues. The CDR3 sequence is CAWSVLGFEVNYGYTF.

The rearrangement uses TRBV7-2 and TRBJ2-7; lacking DNA, the TRBD1 call made by TCRdb goes unchecked. Germline V CDR1 and CDR2: SGHTA, FQGNSA. This CDR3 is built from 15 residues. The CDR3: CASSWGTASSYEQYF.

This clonotype registers medium-sized by frequency. V and J are TRBV13 and TRBJ1-1. The CDR3 length is 14 residues. Germline CDR1 reads PRHDT; CDR2 reads FYEKMQ (reference sequence). The CDR3 spells CASSLGGMNTEAFF.

The chain employs TRBV28 and TRBJ1-2; with no DNA, the TCRdb D assignment of TRBD1 cannot be verified. Germline values: CDR1 MDHEN, CDR2 SYDVKM. CDR3 length: 14 residues. The chain's CDR3 is CASSLVSGTYGYTF.

Its frequency marks this clonotype as medium-sized. This chain uses TRBV19 with TRBJ2-2. The CDR3 is 14 residues long. The germline gives CDR1 LNHDA, CDR2 SQIVND (reference sequence). CDR3: CASSRQTLTGELFF.

The chain combines TRBV11-1 with TRBJ2-7; TCRdb designates TRBD2, a call that cannot be tested without DNA. The CDR3 sequence is 15 residues long. The germline V gene has CDR1 SGHAT and CDR2 FQDESV (reference sequence). The CDR3 protein is CASSITSGRSYEQYF.

The chain carries TRBV12-3 or TRBV12-4 and TRBJ1-2; without DNA, the TCRdb call of TRBD1 cannot be checked. The CDR3 runs 15 residues. CDR3 sequence: CASSFLAGGQYGYTF.

The V gene is TRBV20-1, the J gene TRBJ2-1; TCRdb's assignment of TRBD2 cannot be checked, as there is no DNA. Looked up from germline, CDR1 is DFQATT and CDR2 is SNEGSKA (reference sequence). The CDR3 runs 14 residues. This CDR3 is CSASQREAYNEQFF.

The rearrangement links TRBV4-2 to TRBJ2-7; TCRdb names TRBD2, which stays unverified in the absence of DNA. The CDR3 covers 16 residues. The germline gives CDR1 LGHNA, CDR2 YNFKEQ. The chain's CDR3 is CASSQGAGLGSYEQYF.

The chain carries TRBV5-5 and TRBJ1-1. CDR3 length equals 13 residues. Germline-derived CDR1 and CDR2 are SGHKS and YYEKEE (reference sequence). The CDR3 protein is CASSRGVVKEAFF.